This TCR beta chain was recorded in a study of vaccination effects on CD4 cells after COVID-19. Study-wide points: The study, lacking early post-infection timepoints, had few convalescent patients.

Trimming stripped 1 base from V and 6 bases from J, with 8 bases between. The CDR3 runs to 13 residues. Germline lookup yields CDR1 SGHVS and CDR2 FQNEAQ. Prior to sequencing, the ViraFEST assay stimulated PBMC with viral peptide pools, which expanded the antigen-specific CD4+ T cells. Culture lasted over 9 days before CD4+ T cell isolation. Participants each got two BNT162b2 or mRNA-1273 vaccine doses. Having tested negative for nucleocapsid antibodies, the vaccine recipients showed no prior SARS-CoV-2 infection. With approximately 9.6 ug/ml peptides and around 9.9 IU/ml IL-2, fewer than 2.5 million PBMC per well were cultured. Concerning this clone itself: Its antigen is as yet unknown.

Measured with immunoSEQ multiplex PCR; TCRdb has only the in-frame clones, and not every one. The sample records approximately 25,000 clones, roughly 85% being singletons. The input for sequencing was CD4+ T cells from PBMCs cultured with SARS-CoV-2 spike peptides, taken after COVID-19 vaccination. The clonotype comes from a human donor who received a COVID-19 vaccine. Some clones in this sample may be carry-over from other donors' samples. The V gene is TRBV7-8, the J gene TRBJ2-3; D remains unclear. The CDR3 sequence: CASSLDLSDTQYF. The CDR3 DNA sequence: TGTGCCAGCAGCTTAGACCTCTCGGATACGCAGTATTTT.